This T cell receptor beta chain originates from a study of cytomegalovirus exposure and HLA in healthy donors. In its sample, this clone was seen once. Profiling relied on immunoSEQ multiplex PCR, and the TCRdb table lists in-frame clones only, not all of them. The repertoire holds approximately 280,000 clones, roughly 88% seen once, with 0.92% in the top ten. The receptor was derived from a woman between 18 and 29 years old in good health and CMV-seronegative. What was sequenced was PBMCs.

The CDR3 nucleotides are TGTGCCAGCAGTTTTTCACTCGGACAGGGGCCATCGAGAGGGGGCTACACCTTC. Residues: CASSFSLGQGPSRGGYTF. The rearrangement joins TRBV28 to TRBJ1-2, with 9 bases aligning to TRBD1. CDR1 is MDHEN and CDR2 is SYDVKM in the germline V gene. Losses at the gene ends were 3 bases for V and 8 bases for J; bases not matched to a gene: 19. CDR3 length: 18 residues.